A selection of T cell receptor beta chains follows, all from one sample in a study of T cell responses to AZD1222 COVID-19 vaccine. The data were produced by immunoSEQ multiplex PCR, yet TCRdb's version contains in-frame clones alone and is incomplete. The table includes about 99,000 clones, around 86% detected once. Sequencing was performed on peripheral blood, taken 28 days after the second dose of the MenACWY control vaccine. Receptor source: an adult who received the MenACWY meningococcal vaccine as a control. Both conserved end residues are part of each CDR3. Fields, in order: V gene, J gene, clone size, D gene, CDR3 DNA, CDR3 protein. D genes are given only for firm matches. Size tells how often a clone was seen (once, few, many) or the class of an expanded clone, and some rows leave it out.

>TRBV4-3|TRBJ1-6|-|-
TGCGCCAGCAGCCAAGATAGTAGGGGGACCAATTCACCCCTCCACTTT
CASSQDSRGTNSPLHF
>TRBV6-2/TRBV6-3|TRBJ2-3|once|-
TGTGCCAGCAGTTACGGGGGCAGCACAGATACGCAGTATTTT
CASSYGGSTDTQYF
>TRBV5-8|TRBJ1-2|-|-
TGTGCCAGCAGCTTGGTCGCGGAAACTAACTATGGCTACACCTTC
CASSLVAETNYGYTF
>TRBV11-3|TRBJ1-1|-|-
TGTGCCAGCAGCTTATCGGGACACTTGAACACTGAAGCTTTCTTT
CASSLSGHLNTEAFF
>TRBV10-3|TRBJ2-1|few|-
TGTGCCATCAGTGAGGGGGCCGGGCATCAAAGCGATGAGCAGTTCTTC
CAISEGAGHQSDEQFF
>TRBV12-3/TRBV12-4|TRBJ1-2|-|-
TGTGCCAGCAGTGTCGGGGAACCCTATGGCTACACCTTC
CASSVGEPYGYTF
>TRBV18|TRBJ2-5|-|-
TGTGCCAGCTCACCACCTTCCCCGGTGGTGACCCAGTACTTC
CASSPPSPVVTQYF
>TRBV7-2|TRBJ1-4|-|TRBD1
TGTGCCAGCAGCTTAGGTAGATGGGGTCGCGGGACAGGGGCTGAAAAACTGTTTTTT
CASSLGRWGRGTGAEKLFF
>TRBV3-1/TRBV3-2|TRBJ1-2|-|TRBD1
TGTGCCAGCAGCCGCAGGGGGTTGATATATGGCTACACCTTC
CASSRRGLIYGYTF
>TRBV10-3|TRBJ2-7|-|-
TGTGCCATCAGTGACCCCGCAGGGAGAGGCTACGAGCAGTACTTC
CAISDPAGRGYEQYF
>TRBV14|TRBJ1-1|-|TRBD1
TGTGCCAGCAGCCTAGGGGGGACAGTCATGAACACTGAAGCTTTCTTT
CASSLGGTVMNTEAFF
>TRBV18|TRBJ1-6|-|-
TGTGCCAGCTCACCGGTACAGGGTAAGACGGATTCACCCCTCCACTTT
CASSPVQGKTDSPLHF
>TRBV27|TRBJ1-5|-|-
TGTGCCAGCAGCTCCGACAGGTATCAGCCCCAGCATTTT
CASSSDRYQPQHF
>TRBV19|TRBJ2-1|-|TRBD1
TGTGCCAGTAGTCTCATATGGACAGGGGAGGTTGGTGAGCAGTTCTTC
CASSLIWTGEVGEQFF
>TRBV7-2|TRBJ1-5|-|-
TGTGCCAGCAGTCCTAACTTAGGCAATCAGCCCCAGCATTTT
CASSPNLGNQPQHF
>TRBV7-2|TRBJ2-3|-|-
TGTGCCAGCAGCTCGGGACCGAACACAGATACGCAGTATTTT
CASSSGPNTDTQYF
>TRBV6-6|TRBJ1-5|once|-
TGTGCCAGCAGTTACTCGGCAGGGGAGGGCAATCAGCCCCAGCATTTT
CASSYSAGEGNQPQHF
>TRBV29-1|TRBJ1-4|-|-
TGCAGCGTCGAGGAGACCGCAAATGAAAAACTGTTTTTT
CSVEETANEKLFF
>TRBV7-3|TRBJ2-2|once|-
TGTGCCAGCAGCTTAACGGGGGGCGGTACGACCGGGGAGCTGTTTTTT
CASSLTGGGTTGELFF
>TRBV6-1|TRBJ2-5|-|TRBD2
TGTGCCAGCAGTGAAGCAGGGTCTAGCGGGGGGTACCAAGAGACCCAGTACTTC
CASSEAGSSGGYQETQYF
>TRBV24-1|TRBJ2-3|-|-
TGTGCCACCAGTGATCCCCTACAGGGAGATACGCAGTATTTT
CATSDPLQGDTQYF
>TRBV18|TRBJ2-7|-|-
TGTGCCAGCTCCTTGGCAGAGAACTACGAGCAGTACTTC
CASSLAENYEQYF
>TRBV6-5|TRBJ1-5|-|TRBD1
TGTGCCACCCAGGGGACAGGGAATCAGCCCCAGCATTTT
CATQGTGNQPQHF
>TRBV14|TRBJ1-6|-|-
TGTGCCAGCAGCGGGCTATCTGGGAGCTCCTATAATTCACCCCTCCACTTT
CASSGLSGSSYNSPLHF
>TRBV29-1|TRBJ2-5|-|TRBD1
TGCAGCGTCAAAACGGGGACCGGGACAGGGGACTTGGAGACCCAGTACTTC
CSVKTGTGTGDLETQYF
>TRBV7-7|TRBJ1-4|-|-
TGTGCCAGCAGCTTATTCGGCGAGCCAGCCTGGGAAAAACTGTTTTTT
CASSLFGEPAWEKLFF
>TRBV19|TRBJ2-3|-|-
TGTGCCAGTAGTAGGGGTCTCGCGGATACGCAGTATTTT
CASSRGLADTQYF
>TRBV20-1|TRBJ1-1|-|-
TGCAGTGCTCCACAGCCAAAAGCTTTCTTT
CSAPQPKAFF
>TRBV28|TRBJ1-1|-|TRBD1
TGTGCCAGCAGTTTAGAGCCAGGGGGCATGAACACTGAAGCTTTCTTT
CASSLEPGGMNTEAFF
>TRBV5-4|TRBJ2-2|-|-
TGTGCCAGCAGCTTGGGACAGACCAACACCGGGGAGCTGTTTTTT
CASSLGQTNTGELFF
>TRBV5-4|TRBJ1-1|-|-
TGTGCCAGCAGCTTGGTTCCCGACACTGAAGCTTTCTTT
CASSLVPDTEAFF
>TRBV4-3|TRBJ1-2|few|TRBD1
TGCGCCAGCAGCCAAGATCGGGACAGTGCTAACTATGGCTACACCTTC
CASSQDRDSANYGYTF
>TRBV6-2/TRBV6-3|TRBJ2-3|-|-
TGTGCCAGCAGTTACGGTTCGGCGGAAAGCACAGATACGCAGTATTTT
CASSYGSAESTDTQYF
>TRBV3-1/TRBV3-2|TRBJ2-7|few|TRBD1
TGTGCCAGCAGCCAGTTACAGGGGTCCTACGAGCAGTACTTC
CASSQLQGSYEQYF
>TRBV5-1|TRBJ1-1|-|-
TGCGCCAGCAGCCTGCAGCTTAACACTGAAGCTTTCTTT
CASSLQLNTEAFF
>TRBV19|TRBJ1-1|-|-
TGTGCCAGTAGTATGGCTTTAATCAGTGAAGCTTTCTTT
CASSMALISEAFF